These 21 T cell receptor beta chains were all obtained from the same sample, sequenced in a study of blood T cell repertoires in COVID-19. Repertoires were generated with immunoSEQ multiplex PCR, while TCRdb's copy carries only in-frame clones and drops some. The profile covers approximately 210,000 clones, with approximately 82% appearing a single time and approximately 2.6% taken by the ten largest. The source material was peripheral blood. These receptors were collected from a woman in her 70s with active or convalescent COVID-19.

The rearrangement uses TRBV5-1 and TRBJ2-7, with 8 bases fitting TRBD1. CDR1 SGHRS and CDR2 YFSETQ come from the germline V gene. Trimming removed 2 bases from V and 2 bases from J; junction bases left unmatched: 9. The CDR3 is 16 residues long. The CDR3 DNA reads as TGCGCCAGCAGCTTTGGACAGGGTGGGAATACCTACGAGCAGTACTTC. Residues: CASSFGQGGNTYEQYF.

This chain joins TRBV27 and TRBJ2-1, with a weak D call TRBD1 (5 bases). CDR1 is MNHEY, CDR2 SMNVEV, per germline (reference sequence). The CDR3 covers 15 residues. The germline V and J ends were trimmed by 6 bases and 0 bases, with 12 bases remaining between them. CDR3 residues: CASRPDSLSYNEQFF. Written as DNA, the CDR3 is TGTGCCAGCAGGCCCGACAGTCTCTCCTACAATGAGCAGTTCTTC.

The CDR3 nucleotides are TGTGCCAGCAGCTTAGGAACAGGGGTAAATTCACCCCTCCACTTT. Translated, it gives CASSLGTGVNSPLHF. The rearrangement links TRBV7-8 to TRBJ1-6; 7 nucleotides line up with TRBD1. V was pared by 1 base and J by 7 bases, with 4 bases of the junction left unmatched. The CDR3 totals 15 residues. Germline V gene sequence: CDR1 SGHVS, CDR2 FQNEAQ.

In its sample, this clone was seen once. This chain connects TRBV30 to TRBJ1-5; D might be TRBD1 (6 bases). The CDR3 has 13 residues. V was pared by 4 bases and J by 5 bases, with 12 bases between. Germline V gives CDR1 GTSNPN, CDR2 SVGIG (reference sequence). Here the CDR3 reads CAWTTQGDQPQHF. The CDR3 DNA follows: TGTGCCTGGACTACACAGGGCGATCAGCCCCAGCATTTT. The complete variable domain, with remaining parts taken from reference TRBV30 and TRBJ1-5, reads SQTIHQWPATLVQPVGSPLSLECTVEGTSNPNLYWYRQAAGRGLQLLFYSVGIGQISSEVPQNLSASRPQDRQFILSSKKLLLSDSGFYLCAWTTQGDQPQHFGDGTRLSIL.

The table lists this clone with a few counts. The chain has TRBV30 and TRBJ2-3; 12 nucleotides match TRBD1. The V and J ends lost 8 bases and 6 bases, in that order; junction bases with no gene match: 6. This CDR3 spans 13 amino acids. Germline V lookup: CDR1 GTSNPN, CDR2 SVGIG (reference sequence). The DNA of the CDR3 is TGTGCCCGACGGGACAGGGGGCGGGATACGCAGTATTTT. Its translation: CARRDRGRDTQYF.

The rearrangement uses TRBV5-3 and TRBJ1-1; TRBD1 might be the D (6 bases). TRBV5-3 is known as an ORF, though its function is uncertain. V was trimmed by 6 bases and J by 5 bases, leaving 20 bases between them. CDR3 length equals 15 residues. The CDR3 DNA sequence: TGTGCCAGAAAGTATTGGGACACCAAATTTACTGAAGCTTTCTTT. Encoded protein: CARKYWDTKFTEAFF.

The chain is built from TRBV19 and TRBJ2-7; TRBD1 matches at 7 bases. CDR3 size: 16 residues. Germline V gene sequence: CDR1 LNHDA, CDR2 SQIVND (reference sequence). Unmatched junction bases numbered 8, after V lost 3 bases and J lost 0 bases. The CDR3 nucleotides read TGTGCCAGTAGTATGAAGTTGGGGACAGCCTCCTACGAGCAGTACTTC. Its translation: CASSMKLGTASYEQYF. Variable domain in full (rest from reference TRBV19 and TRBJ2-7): DGGITQSPKYLFRKEGQNVTLSCEQNLNHDAMYWYRQDPGQGLRLIYYSQIVNDFQKGDIAEGYSVSREKKESFPLTVTSAQKNPTAFYLCASSMKLGTASYEQYFGPGTRLTVT.

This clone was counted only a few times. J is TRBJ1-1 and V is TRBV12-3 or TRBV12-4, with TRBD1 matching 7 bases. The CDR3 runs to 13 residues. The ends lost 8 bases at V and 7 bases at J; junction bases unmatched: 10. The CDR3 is CASRSFGDSEAFF. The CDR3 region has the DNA TGTGCCAGCCGTAGTTTCGGGGACAGTGAAGCTTTCTTT.

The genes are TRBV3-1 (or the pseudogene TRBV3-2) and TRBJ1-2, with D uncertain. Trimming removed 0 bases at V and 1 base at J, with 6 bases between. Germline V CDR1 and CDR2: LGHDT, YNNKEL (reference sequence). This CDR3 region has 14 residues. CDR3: CASSQDIVNYGYTF. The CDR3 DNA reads TGTGCCAGCAGCCAAGATATTGTTAACTATGGCTACACCTTC.

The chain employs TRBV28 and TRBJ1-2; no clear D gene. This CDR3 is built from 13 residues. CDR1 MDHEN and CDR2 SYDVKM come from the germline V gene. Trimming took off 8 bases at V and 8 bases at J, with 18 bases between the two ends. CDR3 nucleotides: TGTGCCAGCTATCTGGTAGCCTCCAAGGGCTACACCTTC. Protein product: CASYLVASKGYTF.

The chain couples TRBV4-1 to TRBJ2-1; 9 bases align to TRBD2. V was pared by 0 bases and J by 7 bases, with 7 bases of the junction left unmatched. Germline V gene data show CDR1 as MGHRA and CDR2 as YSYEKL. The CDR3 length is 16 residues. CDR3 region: CASSQDSSGRRNEQFF. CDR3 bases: TGCGCCAGCAGCCAAGATTCCAGCGGGAGGAGAAATGAGCAGTTCTTC.

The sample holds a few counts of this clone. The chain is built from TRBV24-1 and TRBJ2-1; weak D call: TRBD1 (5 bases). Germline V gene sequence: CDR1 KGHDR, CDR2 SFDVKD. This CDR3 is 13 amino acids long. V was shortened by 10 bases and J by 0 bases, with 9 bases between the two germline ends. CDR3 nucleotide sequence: TGTGCCACTCAGGGCAGCTCCTACAATGAGCAGTTCTTC. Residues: CATQGSSYNEQFF.

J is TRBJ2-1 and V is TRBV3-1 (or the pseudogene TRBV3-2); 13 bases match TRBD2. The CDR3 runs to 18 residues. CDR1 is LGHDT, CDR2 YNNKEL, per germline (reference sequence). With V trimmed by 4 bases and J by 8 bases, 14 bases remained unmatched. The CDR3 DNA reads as TGTGCCAGCAGCCCCGGGACTAGCGGGATTCCCTCGACATATGAGCAGTTCTTC. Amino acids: CASSPGTSGIPSTYEQFF.

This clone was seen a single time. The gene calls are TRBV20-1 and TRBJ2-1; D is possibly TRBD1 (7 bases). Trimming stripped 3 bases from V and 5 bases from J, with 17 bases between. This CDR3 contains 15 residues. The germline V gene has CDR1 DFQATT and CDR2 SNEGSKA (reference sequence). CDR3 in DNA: TGCAGTGCTAGTCGCAGGGGGGTTGGAGACAATGAGCAGTTCTTC. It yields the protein CSASRRGVGDNEQFF.

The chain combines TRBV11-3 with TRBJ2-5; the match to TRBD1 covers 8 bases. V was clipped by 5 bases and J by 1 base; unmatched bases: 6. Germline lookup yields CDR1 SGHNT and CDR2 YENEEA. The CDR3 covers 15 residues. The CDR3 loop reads CASSGGQGGQETQYF. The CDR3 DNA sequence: TGTGCCAGCAGCGGAGGACAGGGCGGCCAAGAGACCCAGTACTTC.

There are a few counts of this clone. In nucleotides, the CDR3 is TGTGCCAGCAGCCGAGACAGGTGGGGTCAGCCCCAGCATTTT. Translating it yields CASSRDRWGQPQHF. V is TRBV6-5 and J is TRBJ1-5; possibly TRBD1 for D (6 bases). Trimming cost V 6 bases and J 6 bases, with 15 bases left between them. CDR1 is MNHEY, CDR2 SVGAGI, per germline. The CDR3 totals 14 residues.

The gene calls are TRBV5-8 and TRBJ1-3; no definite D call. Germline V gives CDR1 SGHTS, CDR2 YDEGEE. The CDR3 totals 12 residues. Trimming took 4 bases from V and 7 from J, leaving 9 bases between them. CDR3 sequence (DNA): TGTGCCAGCAGCCGGTTGGAGAACACCATATATTTT. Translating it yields CASSRLENTIYF.

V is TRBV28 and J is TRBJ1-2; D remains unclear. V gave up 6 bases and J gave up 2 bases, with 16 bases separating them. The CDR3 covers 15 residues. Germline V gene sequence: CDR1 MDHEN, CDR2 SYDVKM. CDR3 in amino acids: CASRMAGDGNYGYTF. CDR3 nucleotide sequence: TGTGCCAGCAGGATGGCCGGGGATGGCAACTATGGCTACACCTTC.

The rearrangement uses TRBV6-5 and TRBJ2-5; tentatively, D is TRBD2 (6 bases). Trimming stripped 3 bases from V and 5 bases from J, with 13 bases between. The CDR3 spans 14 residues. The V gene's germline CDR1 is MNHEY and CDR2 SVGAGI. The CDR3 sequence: CASSYSVGGETQYF. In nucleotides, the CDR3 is TGTGCCAGCAGTTATTCGGTTGGAGGGGAGACCCAGTACTTC.

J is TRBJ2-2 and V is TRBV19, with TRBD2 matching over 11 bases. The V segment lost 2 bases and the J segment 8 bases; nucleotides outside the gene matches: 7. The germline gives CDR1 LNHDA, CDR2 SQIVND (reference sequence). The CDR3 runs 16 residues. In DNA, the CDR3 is TGTGCCAGTAGTATATCCGAGACTAGCGGGGTTGGGGAGCTGTTTTTT. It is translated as CASSISETSGVGELFF.

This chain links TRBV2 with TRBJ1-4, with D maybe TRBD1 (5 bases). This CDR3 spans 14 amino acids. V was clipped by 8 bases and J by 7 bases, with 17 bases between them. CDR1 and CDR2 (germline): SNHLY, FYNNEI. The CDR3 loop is CASSAERGGEKLFF. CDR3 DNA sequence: TGTGCCAGCTCCGCCGAGAGGGGAGGTGAAAAACTGTTTTTT. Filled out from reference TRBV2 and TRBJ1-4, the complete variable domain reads EPEVTQTPSHQVTQMGQEVILRCVPISNHLYFYWYRQILGQKVEFLVSFYNNEISEKSEIFDDQFSVERPDGSNFTLKIRSTKLEDSAMYFCASSAERGGEKLFFGSGTQLSVL.